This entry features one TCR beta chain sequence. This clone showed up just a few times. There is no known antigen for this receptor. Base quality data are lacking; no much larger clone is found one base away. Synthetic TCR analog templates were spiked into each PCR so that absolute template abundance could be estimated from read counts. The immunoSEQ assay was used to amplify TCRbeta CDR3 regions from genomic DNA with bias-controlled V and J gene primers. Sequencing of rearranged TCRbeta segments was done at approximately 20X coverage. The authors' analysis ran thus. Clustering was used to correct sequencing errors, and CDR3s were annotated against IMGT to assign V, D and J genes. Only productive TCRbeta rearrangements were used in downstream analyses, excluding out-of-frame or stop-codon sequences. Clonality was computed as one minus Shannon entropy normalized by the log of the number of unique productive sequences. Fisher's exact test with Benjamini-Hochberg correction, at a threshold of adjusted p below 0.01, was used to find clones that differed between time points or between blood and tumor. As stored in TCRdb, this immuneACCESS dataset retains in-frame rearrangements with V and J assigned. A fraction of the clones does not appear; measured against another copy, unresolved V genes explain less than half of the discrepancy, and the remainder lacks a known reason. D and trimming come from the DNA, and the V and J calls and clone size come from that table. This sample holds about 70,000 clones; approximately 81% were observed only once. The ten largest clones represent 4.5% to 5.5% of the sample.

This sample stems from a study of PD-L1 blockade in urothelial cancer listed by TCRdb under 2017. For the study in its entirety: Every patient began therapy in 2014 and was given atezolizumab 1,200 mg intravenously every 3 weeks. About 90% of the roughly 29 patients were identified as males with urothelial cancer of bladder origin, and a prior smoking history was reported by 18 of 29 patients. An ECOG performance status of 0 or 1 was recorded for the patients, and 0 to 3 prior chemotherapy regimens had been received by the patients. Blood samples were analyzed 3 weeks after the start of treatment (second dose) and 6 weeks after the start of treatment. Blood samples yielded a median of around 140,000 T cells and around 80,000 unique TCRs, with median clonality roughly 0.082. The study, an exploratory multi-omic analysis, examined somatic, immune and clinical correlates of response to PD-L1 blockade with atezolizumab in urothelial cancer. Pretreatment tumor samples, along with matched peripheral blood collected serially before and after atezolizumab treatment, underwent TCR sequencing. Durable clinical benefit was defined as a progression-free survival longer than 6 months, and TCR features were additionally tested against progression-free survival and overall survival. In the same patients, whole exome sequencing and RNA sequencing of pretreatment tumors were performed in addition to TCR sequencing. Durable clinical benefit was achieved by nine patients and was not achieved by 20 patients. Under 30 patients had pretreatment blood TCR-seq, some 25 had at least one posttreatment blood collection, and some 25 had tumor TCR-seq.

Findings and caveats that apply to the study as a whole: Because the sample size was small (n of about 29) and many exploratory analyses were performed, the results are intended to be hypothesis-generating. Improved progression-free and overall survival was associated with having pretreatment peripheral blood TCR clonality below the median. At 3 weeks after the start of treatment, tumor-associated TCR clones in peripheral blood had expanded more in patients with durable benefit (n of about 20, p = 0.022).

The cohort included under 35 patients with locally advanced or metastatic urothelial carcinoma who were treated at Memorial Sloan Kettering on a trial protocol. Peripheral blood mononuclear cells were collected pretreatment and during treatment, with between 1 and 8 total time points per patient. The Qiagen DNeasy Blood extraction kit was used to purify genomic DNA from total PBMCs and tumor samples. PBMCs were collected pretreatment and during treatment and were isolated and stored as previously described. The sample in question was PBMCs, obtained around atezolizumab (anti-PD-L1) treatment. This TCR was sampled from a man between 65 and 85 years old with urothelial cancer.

The bases are TGTGCCAGCAGTGAATTTCTCGGGATGGGCAAAAACATTCAGTACTTC. The translation is CASSEFLGMGKNIQYF. The rearrangement combines TRBV2 with TRBJ2-4; TRBD2 could be the D gene, as 5 bases match. V loses 2 bases, J loses 3 bases, and the germline ends lie 14 bases apart. CDR1 and CDR2 are read off the germline V gene as SNHLY and FYNNEI. There are 16 amino acids in the CDR3, from cysteine to phenylalanine inclusive. Of all the DNA, just the CDR3 is kept, 48 bases in frame from base 1.